This T cell receptor beta chain is drawn from a study of blood T cell repertoires in COVID-19. As for the study in general: Researchers got acute and convalescent COVID-19 samples from the United States, Italy and Spain.

CDR1 is LGHDT and CDR2 is YNNKEL in the germline V gene (reference sequence). The ends were cut back, 1 base at V and 1 base at J, with 10 bases in the middle. The CDR3 totals 15 residues. In the original workflow: It was from reference gene primer amplification that nucleated cell counts were estimated. Data came from immunoSEQ multiplex PCR; TCRdb stores just in-frame clones and leaves some out. The DNA was the basis for D and trimming; V, J and clone size are from that table. The sample lists roughly 67,000 clones, around 83% occurring once. The receptor was derived from a woman in her sixties with acute or convalescent COVID-19. The sequenced sample consisted of peripheral blood. The chain carries TRBV3-1 (or the pseudogene TRBV3-2) and TRBJ1-1; D call uncertain. CDR3: CASSQAAAGNTEAFF. The CDR3 nucleotides read TGTGCCAGCAGCCAAGCGGCGGCTGGGAACACTGAAGCTTTCTTT.